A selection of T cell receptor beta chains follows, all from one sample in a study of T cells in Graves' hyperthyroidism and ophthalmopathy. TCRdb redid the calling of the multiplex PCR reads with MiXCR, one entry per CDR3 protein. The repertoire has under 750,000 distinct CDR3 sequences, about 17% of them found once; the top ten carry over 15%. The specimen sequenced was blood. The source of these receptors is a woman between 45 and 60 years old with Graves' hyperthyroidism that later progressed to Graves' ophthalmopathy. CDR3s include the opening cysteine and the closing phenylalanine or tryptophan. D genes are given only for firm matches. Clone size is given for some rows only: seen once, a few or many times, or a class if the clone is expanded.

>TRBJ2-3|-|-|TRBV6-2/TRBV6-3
CATGFSSTDTQYF
TGTGCTACGGGCTTCTCTAGCACAGATACGCAGTATTTT
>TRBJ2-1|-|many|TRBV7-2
CASSLNPGLDSVNEQFF
TGTGCCAGCAGCTTAAACCCGGGACTTGATTCTGTCAATGAGCAGTTCTTC
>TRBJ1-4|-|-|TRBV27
CASRPSWGVFEKLFF
TGTGCCAGCAGACCCAGTTGGGGGGTATTTGAAAAACTGTTTTTT
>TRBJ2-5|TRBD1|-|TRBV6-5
CASSYVGQGFVMGETQYF
TGTGCCAGCAGTTACGTCGGACAGGGATTCGTTATGGGAGAGACCCAGTACTTC
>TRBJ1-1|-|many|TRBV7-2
CASRWTGGTEAFF
TGTGCCAGCAGGTGGACGGGGGGCACTGAAGCTTTCTTT
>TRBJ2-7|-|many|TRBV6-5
CASSYRGNYEQYF
TGTGCCAGCAGTTACAGGGGGAACTACGAGCAGTACTTC
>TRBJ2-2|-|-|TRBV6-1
CASSDISTGELFF
TGTGCCAGCAGTGATATTAGCACCGGGGAGCTGTTTTTT
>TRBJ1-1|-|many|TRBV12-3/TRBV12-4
CASSPGLQNTEAFF
TGTGCCAGCAGCCCGGGACTCCAGAACACTGAAGCTTTCTTT
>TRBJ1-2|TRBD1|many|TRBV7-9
CASSLYQGADGYTF
TGTGCCAGCAGCTTATACCAGGGGGCGGATGGCTACACCTTC
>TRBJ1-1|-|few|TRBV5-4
CASSALGGGTEAFF
TGTGCCAGCAGCGCGCTGGGTGGCGGCACTGAAGCTTTCTTT
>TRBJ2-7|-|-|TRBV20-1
CSARGPGNSFHEQYF
TGCAGTGCTAGAGGGCCCGGGAATAGTTTCCACGAGCAGTACTTC
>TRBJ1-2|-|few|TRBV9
CASSVASLPLGYGYTF
TGTGCCAGCAGCGTAGCAAGTCTCCCCCTCGGCTATGGCTACACCTTC
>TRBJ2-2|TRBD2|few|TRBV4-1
CASSQGPPVTSGVTGELFF
TGCGCCAGCAGCCAAGGCCCCCCCGTGACTAGCGGTGTAACCGGGGAGCTGTTTTTT
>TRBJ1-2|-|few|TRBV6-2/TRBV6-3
CASSYYGYTF
TGTGCCAGCAGTTACTATGGCTACACCTTC
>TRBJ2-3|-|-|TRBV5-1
CASSWGPPTDTQYF
TGCGCCAGCAGCTGGGGGCCCCCCACAGATACGCAGTATTTT
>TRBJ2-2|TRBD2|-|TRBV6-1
CASRTSGGGTGELFF
TGTGCTTCCCGGACTAGCGGGGGAGGGACCGGGGAGCTGTTTTTT
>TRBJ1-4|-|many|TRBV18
CASSIGGRNEKLFF
TGTGCCAGCTCGATCGGGGGACGTAATGAAAAACTGTTTTTT
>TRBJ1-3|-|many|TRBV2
CASRYRVSSGNTIYF
TGTGCCAGCAGATACAGAGTCAGCTCTGGAAACACCATATATTTT
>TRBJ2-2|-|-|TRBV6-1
CANGEGAYRGGELFF
TGTGCCAACGGGGAGGGGGCGTATCGGGGCGGGGAGCTGTTTTTT
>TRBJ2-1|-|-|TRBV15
CATSTDIEEDEQFF
TGTGCCACCAGCACAGATATCGAGGAGGATGAGCAGTTCTTC
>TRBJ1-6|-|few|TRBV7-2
CASSLKVGIASPLHF
TGTGCCAGCAGCTTAAAAGTGGGCATTGCTTCACCCCTCCACTTT
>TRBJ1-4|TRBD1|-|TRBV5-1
CASTKDRGQEKLFF
TGCGCCAGCACGAAAGACAGGGGGCAAGAAAAACTGTTTTTT
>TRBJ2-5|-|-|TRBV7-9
CASSLYQSQETQYF
TGTGCCAGCAGCTTATACCAGAGCCAAGAGACCCAGTACTTC
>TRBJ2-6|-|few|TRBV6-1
CASSGTRGSGANVLTF
TGTGCCAGCAGTGGAACTCGGGGATCTGGGGCCAACGTCCTGACTTTC
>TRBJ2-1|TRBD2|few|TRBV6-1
CAGRGGPSYNEQFF
TGTGCAGGGCGGGGGGGCCCGTCATACAATGAGCAGTTCTTC
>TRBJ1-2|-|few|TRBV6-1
CASSGQFYGYTF
TGTGCCAGCAGCGGACAGTTCTATGGCTACACCTTC
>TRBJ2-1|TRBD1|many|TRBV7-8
CASSHIGGQGLRNEQFF
TGTGCCAGCAGTCACATCGGAGGACAGGGCCTTCGAAATGAGCAGTTCTTC
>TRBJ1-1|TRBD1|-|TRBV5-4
CASSIGTGGFGHTEAFF
TGTGCCAGCAGCATCGGGACAGGGGGCTTTGGGCACACTGAAGCTTTCTTT
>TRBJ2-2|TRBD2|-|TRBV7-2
CASSLRGDNTGELFF
TGTGCCAGCAGCTTACGGGGGGACAACACCGGGGAGCTGTTTTTT
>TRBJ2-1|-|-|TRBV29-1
CSVSGTTAGGNEQFF
TGCAGCGTTTCCGGGACAACCGCTGGGGGCAATGAGCAGTTCTTC
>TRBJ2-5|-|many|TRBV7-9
CASSFQGTKETQYF
TGTGCCAGCAGCTTCCAGGGGACAAAAGAGACCCAGTACTTC
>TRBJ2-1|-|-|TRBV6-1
CASPPARVRSYNEQFF
TGTGCCAGCCCTCCTGCGCGAGTTCGATCCTACAATGAGCAGTTCTTC
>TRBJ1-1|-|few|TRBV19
CATQGRSTEAFF
TGTGCCACACAGGGTCGGAGCACTGAAGCTTTCTTT
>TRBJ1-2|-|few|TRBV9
CASSVLGAPSFNYGYTF
TGTGCCAGCAGCGTATTGGGGGCCCCCAGCTTTAACTATGGCTACACCTTC
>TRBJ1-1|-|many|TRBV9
CASTKIAPGSRTEAFF
TGTGCCAGCACTAAGATCGCCCCAGGGAGTCGCACTGAAGCTTTCTTT
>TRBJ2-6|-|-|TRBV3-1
CASSPYTTGPSSGANVLTF
TGTGCCAGCAGCCCCTACACGACAGGACCTTCCTCTGGGGCCAACGTCCTGACTTTC
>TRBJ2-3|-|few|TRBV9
CASSVVEVSTDTQYF
TGTGCCAGCAGCGTAGTTGAGGTTAGCACAGATACGCAGTATTTT
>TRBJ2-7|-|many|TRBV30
CAWTPNGGWDEQYF
TGTGCCTGGACCCCTAACGGGGGCTGGGACGAGCAGTACTTC
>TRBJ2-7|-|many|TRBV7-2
CASSLNSYSSYEQYF
TGTGCCAGCAGCTTAAACAGTTACTCCTCCTACGAGCAGTACTTC
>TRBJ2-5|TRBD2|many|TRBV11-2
CASSLAGGLAETQYF
TGTGCCAGCAGCTTAGCGGGGGGACTAGCGGAGACCCAGTACTTC
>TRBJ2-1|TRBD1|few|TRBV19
CASSSDRGRWNEQFF
TGTGCCAGTAGTTCCGACAGGGGGCGATGGAATGAGCAGTTCTTC
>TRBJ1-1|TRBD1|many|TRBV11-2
CASSRLAGQGSEAFF
TGTGCCAGCAGCAGATTAGCAGGACAGGGCTCTGAAGCTTTCTTT
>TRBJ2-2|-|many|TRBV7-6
CASSLLRGDTGELFF
TGTGCCAGCAGCTTACTGCGGGGAGACACCGGGGAGCTGTTTTTT
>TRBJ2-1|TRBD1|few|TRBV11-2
CAGSLGTDINEQFF
TGTGCCGGCAGCTTAGGGACAGATATCAATGAGCAGTTCTTC
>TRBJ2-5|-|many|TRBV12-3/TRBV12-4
CASTKVRTRGETQYF
TGTGCCAGCACCAAGGTCCGCACCCGGGGGGAGACCCAGTACTTC
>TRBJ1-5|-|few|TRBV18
CASSPVVGLNQPQHF
TGTGCCAGCTCACCGGTCGTTGGGCTTAATCAGCCCCAGCATTTT
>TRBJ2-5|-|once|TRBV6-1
CASSVGLQVEETQYF
TGTGCCAGCAGTGTAGGGCTCCAGGTAGAAGAGACCCAGTACTTC
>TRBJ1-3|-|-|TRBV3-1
CASSQSSAGSTIYF
TGTGCCAGCAGCCAATCTAGTGCTGGAAGCACCATATATTTT
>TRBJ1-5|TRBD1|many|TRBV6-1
CASSDGRGLQPQHF
TGTGCTAGCAGTGATGGGAGGGGGCTTCAGCCCCAGCATTTT
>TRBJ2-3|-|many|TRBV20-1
CSAIPSTDTQYF
TGCAGTGCCATCCCTAGCACAGATACGCAGTATTTT
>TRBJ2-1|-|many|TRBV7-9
CASSLFGDAGNEQFF
TGTGCCAGCAGCTTATTCGGGGACGCCGGGAATGAGCAGTTCTTC
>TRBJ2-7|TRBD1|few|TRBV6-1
CASRQPGTGVHYEQYF
TGTGCCAGCAGGCAGCCCGGGACAGGGGTGCATTACGAGCAGTACTTC
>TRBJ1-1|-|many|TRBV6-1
CASSHQGGLGAFF
TGTGCCAGCAGTCATCAGGGAGGTCTGGGAGCTTTCTTT
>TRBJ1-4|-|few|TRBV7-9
CASSDPGLLNEKLFF
TGTGCCAGCAGCGATCCGGGACTCCTCAATGAAAAACTGTTTTTT
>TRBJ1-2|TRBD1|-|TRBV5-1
CASSLAPRTGGRTNYGYTF
TGCGCCAGCAGCTTGGCCCCCAGGACAGGGGGTAGAACTAACTATGGCTACACCTTC
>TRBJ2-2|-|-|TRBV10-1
CASSGQWNTGELFF
TGCGCCAGCAGTGGTCAGTGGAACACCGGGGAGCTGTTTTTT
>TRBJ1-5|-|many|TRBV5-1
CASSLTGDLNQPQHF
TGCGCCAGCAGCTTAACGGGGGACCTAAATCAGCCCCAGCATTTT